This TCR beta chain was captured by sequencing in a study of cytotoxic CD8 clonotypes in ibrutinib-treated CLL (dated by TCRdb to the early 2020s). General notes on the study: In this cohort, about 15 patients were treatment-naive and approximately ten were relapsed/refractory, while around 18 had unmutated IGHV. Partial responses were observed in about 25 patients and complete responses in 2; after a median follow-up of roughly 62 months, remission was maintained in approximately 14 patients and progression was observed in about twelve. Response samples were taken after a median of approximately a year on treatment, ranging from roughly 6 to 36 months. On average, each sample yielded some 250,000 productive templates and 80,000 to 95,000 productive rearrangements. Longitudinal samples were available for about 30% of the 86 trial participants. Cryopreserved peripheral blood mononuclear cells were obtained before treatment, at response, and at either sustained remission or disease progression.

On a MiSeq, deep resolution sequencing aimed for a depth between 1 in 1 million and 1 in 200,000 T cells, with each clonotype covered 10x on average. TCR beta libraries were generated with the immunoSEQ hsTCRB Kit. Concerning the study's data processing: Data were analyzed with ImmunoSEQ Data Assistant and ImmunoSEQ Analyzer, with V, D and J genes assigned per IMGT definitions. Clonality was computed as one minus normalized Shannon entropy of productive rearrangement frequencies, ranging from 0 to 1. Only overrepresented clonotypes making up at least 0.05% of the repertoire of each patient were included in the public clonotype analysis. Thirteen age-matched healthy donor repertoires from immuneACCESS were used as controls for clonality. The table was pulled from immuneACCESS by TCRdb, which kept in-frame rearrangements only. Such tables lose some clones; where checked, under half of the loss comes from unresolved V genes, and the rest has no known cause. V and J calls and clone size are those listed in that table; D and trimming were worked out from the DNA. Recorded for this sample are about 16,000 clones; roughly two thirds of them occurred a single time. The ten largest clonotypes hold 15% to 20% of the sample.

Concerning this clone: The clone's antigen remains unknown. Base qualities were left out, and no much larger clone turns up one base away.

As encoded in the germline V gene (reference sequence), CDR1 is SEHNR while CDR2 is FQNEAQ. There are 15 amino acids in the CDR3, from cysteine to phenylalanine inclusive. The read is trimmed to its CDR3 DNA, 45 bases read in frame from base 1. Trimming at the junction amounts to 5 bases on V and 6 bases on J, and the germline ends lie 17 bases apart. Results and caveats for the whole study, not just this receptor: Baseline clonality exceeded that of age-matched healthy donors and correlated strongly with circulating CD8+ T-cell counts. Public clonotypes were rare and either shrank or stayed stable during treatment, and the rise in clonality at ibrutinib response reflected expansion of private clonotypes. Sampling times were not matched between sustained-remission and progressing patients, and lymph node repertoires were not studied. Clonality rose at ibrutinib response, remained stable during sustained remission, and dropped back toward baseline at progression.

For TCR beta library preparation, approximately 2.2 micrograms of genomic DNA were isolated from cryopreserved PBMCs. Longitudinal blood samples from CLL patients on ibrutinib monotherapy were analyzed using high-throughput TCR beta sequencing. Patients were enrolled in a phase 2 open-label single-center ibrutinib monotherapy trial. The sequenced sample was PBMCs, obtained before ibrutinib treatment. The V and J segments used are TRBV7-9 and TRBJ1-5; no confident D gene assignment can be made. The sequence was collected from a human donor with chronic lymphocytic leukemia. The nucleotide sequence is TGTGCCAGCAGCCGGACCGATGCCGGGATTCAGCCCCAGCATTTT. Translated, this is CASSRTDAGIQPQHF. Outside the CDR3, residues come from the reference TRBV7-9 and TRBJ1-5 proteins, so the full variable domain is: DTGVSQNPRHKITKRGQNVTFRCDPISEHNRLYWYRQTLGQGPEFLTYFQNEAQLEKSRLLSDRFSAERPKGSFSTLEIQRTEQGDSAMYLCASSRTDAGIQPQHFGDGTRLSIL.